The entry below describes one T cell receptor beta chain. This CDR3 region has 14 residues. Trimming cost V 2 bases and J 4 bases; bases outside gene matches: 5. From germline, CDR1 is SGHDT and CDR2 YYEEEE. It was at deep level that the assay was run. This table comes from immunoSEQ multiplex PCR, and its TCRdb copy is limited to in-frame clones, with some not included. Among about 2 million clones, roughly 94% were seen once, and the ten largest hold about 1.1%. As defined, naive CD8 cells were CD45RO-negative and positively selected for CCR7, with terminally differentiated effector memory CD45RA+ cells excluded. The record originates from a study of shared clonotypes between healthy human individuals.

Material for sequencing was naive CD8+ T cells sorted from blood. The V gene is TRBV5-6, the J gene TRBJ2-7; 8 bases line up with TRBD1. The receptor was derived from a man aged 18 to 29 in good health. CDR3 bases: TGTGCCAGCAGCTTCTCGGGACAGGTTTACGAGCAGTACTTC. Encoded protein: CASSFSGQVYEQYF. The whole variable domain, filled in from reference TRBV5-6 and TRBJ2-7, reads DAGVTQSPTHLIKTRGQQVTLRCSPKSGHDTVSWYQQALGQGPQFIFQYYEEEERQRGNFPDRFSGHQFPNYSSELNVNALLLGDSALYLCASSFSGQVYEQYFGPGTRLTVT.